A single sample is the source of the 16 T cell receptor beta chains below, sequenced in a study of blood T cell repertoires in COVID-19. Assay: immunoSEQ multiplex PCR; the TCRdb copy retains only in-frame clones and omits some. The sample comprises 90,000 to 150,000 clones, 85% of which are singletons, and about 3.8% rests with the top ten. Material: peripheral blood. Receptor source: a man aged 55 to 70 with acute or convalescent COVID-19.

V is TRBV12-3 or TRBV12-4 and J is TRBJ2-1; 11 nucleotides agree with TRBD2. This CDR3 has 13 amino acids. Losses at the gene ends were 8 bases for V and 7 bases for J; bases not matched to a gene: 4. The CDR3 loop reads CASGVAGGNEQFF. In nucleotides, the CDR3 is TGTGCCAGCGGGGTAGCGGGAGGGAATGAGCAGTTCTTC.

CDR3 DNA: TGTGCCAGCGAGCCCCAGGGGAAGGCGCCTACGCAGTATTTT. It encodes CASEPQGKAPTQYF. The V call is TRBV28, the J call TRBJ2-3; TRBD1 might be the D (6 bases). Germline lookup yields CDR1 MDHEN and CDR2 SYDVKM. The V end was cut by 8 bases, the J end by 8 bases, with 20 bases between. The CDR3 is made up of 14 amino acids.

This clone was observed a handful of times. The genes are TRBV28 and TRBJ1-1, with 10 nucleotides matching TRBD1. This CDR3 comprises 16 residues. From germline, CDR1 is MDHEN and CDR2 SYDVKM. Unmatched junction bases numbered 9, after V lost 6 bases and J lost 2 bases. The CDR3 nucleotides are TGTGCCAGCAGAAACCGGGACAGGGGAAGTAACACTGAAGCTTTCTTT. Its protein product is CASRNRDRGSNTEAFF.

V and J are TRBV18 and TRBJ1-6, with 8 bases fitting TRBD1. After removal of 7 bases from V and 10 bases from J, the junction contained 9 bases not matched to a gene. The CDR3 runs 14 residues. CDR1 and CDR2 (germline): KGHSH, LQKENI. CDR3 sequence: CASYVGTGGSPLHF. Written as DNA, the CDR3 is TGTGCCAGCTACGTGGGGACAGGTGGATCACCCCTCCACTTT.

V usage is TRBV5-5 and J usage is TRBJ1-4; 8 bases fit TRBD1. This CDR3 has 16 amino acids. V shed 0 bases, J shed 5 bases, and the junction held 6 bases outside the gene matches. Germline V gene data show CDR1 as SGHKS and CDR2 as YYEKEE (reference sequence). CDR3 sequence (DNA): TGTGCCAGCAGCTTGGGTGCCCGGACAGGGAATGAAAAACTGTTTTTT. It specifies CASSLGARTGNEKLFF.

The chain uses TRBV7-6 and TRBJ1-2, with 7 bases fitting TRBD1. Germline lookup yields CDR1 SGHVS and CDR2 FNYEAQ. Trimming at V came to 5 bases and at J to 1 base, leaving 10 bases not matched to a gene. The CDR3 sequence is 16 residues long. CDR3: CASSLGGTAVNYGYTF. The CDR3 coding sequence is TGTGCCAGCAGCCTAGGAGGGACAGCTGTTAACTATGGCTACACCTTC. The full variable domain, in which reference TRBV7-6 and TRBJ1-2 provide the parts outside the CDR3, is GAGVSQSPRYKVTKRGQDVALRCDPISGHVSLYWYRQALGQGPEFLTYFNYEAQQDKSGLPNDRFSAERPEGSISTLTIQRTEQRDSAMYRCASSLGGTAVNYGYTFGSGTRLTVV.

This chain connects TRBV6-5 to TRBJ2-3, with a weak D call TRBD2 (6 bases). This CDR3 region has 14 residues. Trimming cost V 9 bases and J 1 base, with 14 bases left between them. The germline gives CDR1 MNHEY, CDR2 SVGAGI. The CDR3 here is CASLTSAGTDTQYF. CDR3 DNA sequence: TGTGCCAGTCTGACTAGTGCGGGCACAGATACGCAGTATTTT.

The chain links TRBV27 to TRBJ1-1; 8 positions match TRBD1. The CDR3 has 14 residues. Germline values: CDR1 MNHEY, CDR2 SMNVEV (reference sequence). Unmatched junction bases numbered 6, after V lost 5 bases and J lost 4 bases. The CDR3, as DNA: TGTGCCAGCAGTATCGCAGGGGGCCTCACTGAAGCTTTCTTT. Its protein is CASSIAGGLTEAFF.

The chain is built from TRBV5-1 and TRBJ1-1; the D gene is possibly TRBD1 (5 bases). This CDR3 is 15 amino acids long. Germline V gene lookup returns CDR1 SGHRS and CDR2 YFSETQ. Trimming removed 0 bases at V and 2 bases at J, with 11 bases between. In DNA, the CDR3 is TGCGCCAGCAGCTTGGATGGGACTCGAAACACTGAAGCTTTCTTT. This translates into CASSLDGTRNTEAFF.

V usage is TRBV7-9 and J usage is TRBJ1-6, with 8 bases that match TRBD1. The CDR3 is 15 residues long. The germline gives CDR1 SEHNR, CDR2 FQNEAQ (reference sequence). Trimming cost V 4 bases and J 8 bases; bases outside gene matches: 7. DNA of the CDR3: TGTGCCAGCAGCTCAAGACAGGGGAGTGATTCACCCCTCCACTTT. Residues: CASSSRQGSDSPLHF.

The chain couples TRBV4-2 to TRBJ2-7; perhaps TRBD2 as D (6 bases). Deletions cut 0 bases from V and 5 bases from J, with 17 bases between. The germline V gene encodes CDR1 LGHNA and CDR2 YNFKEQ. This CDR3 is built from 16 residues. CDR3 sequence reads: CASSQETTSPTNEQYF. The CDR3 nucleotides are TGTGCCAGCAGCCAAGAAACCACTAGCCCTACGAACGAGCAGTACTTC.

V usage is TRBV28 and J usage is TRBJ2-1, with 9 bases fitting TRBD2. Germline values: CDR1 MDHEN, CDR2 SYDVKM. The trim removed 2 bases at V and 4 bases at J, leaving 3 bases unmatched. The CDR3 spans 15 residues. The DNA of the CDR3 is TGTGCCAGCAGTTTAGAGAGCGGGAGGTACAATGAGCAGTTCTTC. Translated, it gives CASSLESGRYNEQFF.

The chain is built from TRBV28 and TRBJ1-2; no firm D call. V dropped 8 bases and J dropped 3 bases, with 10 bases sitting between them. The germline V gene has CDR1 MDHEN and CDR2 SYDVKM. The CDR3 contains 12 residues. The CDR3 sequence: CASARMDYGYTF. In DNA form, the CDR3 reads TGTGCCAGCGCGAGGATGGACTATGGCTACACCTTC.

The chain uses TRBV7-9 and TRBJ1-1, with TRBD1 identical over 12 bases. CDR3 length equals 15 residues. V shed 5 bases and J 3 bases; nucleotides not matched to a gene: 4. The V gene's germline CDR1 is SEHNR and CDR2 FQNEAQ (reference sequence). The CDR3 protein is CASSPGQGADTEAFF. For the CDR3, the DNA is TGTGCCAGCAGCCCGGGACAGGGGGCCGACACTGAAGCTTTCTTT.

The chain is built from TRBV27 and TRBJ1-1; 9 bases align to TRBD1. Trimming at V came to 4 bases and at J to 0 bases, leaving 6 bases not matched to a gene. This CDR3 contains 16 residues. Germline assignment: CDR1 MNHEY and CDR2 SMNVEV (reference sequence). Written as DNA, the CDR3 is TGTGCCAGCAGTTCTACAGGGGGCGGGTTGAACACTGAAGCTTTCTTT. It yields the protein CASSSTGGGLNTEAFF.

The chain uses TRBV19 and TRBJ2-1, with TRBD2 matching 7 bases. The V gene's germline CDR1 is LNHDA and CDR2 SQIVND (reference sequence). The V segment lost 4 bases and the J segment 7 bases; nucleotides outside the gene matches: 10. The CDR3 has 15 residues. The CDR3 region has the DNA TGTGCCAGTAGTACCAGCAGCGGGATAAAAAATGAGCAGTTCTTC. It is translated as CASSTSSGIKNEQFF.